This TCR beta chain was observed in a study of CD8 T cells in Susac syndrome. Turning to the study itself: Intravenous immunoglobulin alone or corticosteroids were being given to patients with Susac syndrome at blood draw, unless they were therapy-naive.

V dropped 4 bases and J dropped 9 bases, with 20 bases sitting between them. From germline, CDR1 is SGHRS and CDR2 YFSETQ. The CDR3 contains 15 residues. It was with random hexamers that 0.5 to 1 ug RNA was reverse transcribed. It was immunoSEQ multiplex PCR that amplified TCR beta CDR3 across 54 Vbeta and 13 Jbeta. MiXCR was run by TCRdb on the immunoSEQ multiplex PCR reads, yielding one entry per CDR3 protein. The table shows about 190,000 distinct CDR3 sequences, with 95% occurring only once. This clonotype was detected only once. The sequence was collected from a human donor with Susac syndrome. The sample consisted of CD8+ T cells from PBMCs. The V and J genes are TRBV5-1 and TRBJ2-1; maybe TRBD1 (5 bases). The CDR3 DNA is TGCGCCAGCAGCCAAGAAGAAAAAGGGGCGAGTGAGCAGTTCTTC. Translating gives CASSQEEKGASEQFF. Based on the CDR3 plus reference TRBV5-1 and TRBJ2-1, the full variable domain is KAGVTQTPRYLIKTRGQQVTLSCSPISGHRSVSWYQQTPGQGLQFLFEYFSETQRNKGNFPGRFSGRQFSNSRSEMNVSTLELGDSALYLCASSQEEKGASEQFFGPGTRLTVL.